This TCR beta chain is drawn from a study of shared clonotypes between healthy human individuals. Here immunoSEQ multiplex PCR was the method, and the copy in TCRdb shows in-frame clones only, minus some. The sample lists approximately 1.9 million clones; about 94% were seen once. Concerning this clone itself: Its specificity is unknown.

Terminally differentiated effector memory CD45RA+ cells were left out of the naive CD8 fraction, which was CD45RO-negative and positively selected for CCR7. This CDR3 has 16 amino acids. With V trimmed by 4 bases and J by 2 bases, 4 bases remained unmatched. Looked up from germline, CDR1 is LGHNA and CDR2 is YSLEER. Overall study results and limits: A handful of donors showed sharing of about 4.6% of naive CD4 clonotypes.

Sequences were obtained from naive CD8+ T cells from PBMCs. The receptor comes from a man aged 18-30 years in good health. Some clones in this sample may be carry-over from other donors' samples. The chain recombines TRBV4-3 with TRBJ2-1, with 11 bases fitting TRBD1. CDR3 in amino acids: CASSPRDRGAYNEQFF. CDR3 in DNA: TGCGCCAGCAGCCCCCGGGACAGGGGGGCCTACAATGAGCAGTTCTTC.